The rows below give T cell receptor beta chains drawn from one sample of a study of human T cells and chemical hapten exposure. TCRdb itself ran the RACE reads through MiXCR, one entry per CDR3 protein. The sample has about 350,000 distinct CDR3 sequences, just under 6.5% seen once. The sequencing used whole blood, collected in connection with sensitization to the hapten diphenylcyclopropenone (DPC). These receptors came from a woman in her late teens or twenties with alopecia areata. Some clones in this sample may be carry-over from other donors' samples. CDR3s include the opening cysteine and the closing phenylalanine or tryptophan. D genes are given only for firm matches. Only some rows state a clone size, as once, few, many or a class for expanded clones.

few	13	TRBV10-3	NA	TRBJ2-7	CAISDVLGYEQYF	TGTGCCATCAGTGATGTACTCGGCTACGAGCAGTACTTC
many	15	TRBV12-3/TRBV12-4	TRBD1	TRBJ1-5	CASSLGGTGNQPQHF	TGTGCCAGCAGTTTGGGAGGGACAGGCAATCAGCCCCAGCATTTT
few	14	TRBV28	NA	TRBJ2-7	CASSLLTASYEQYF	TGTGCCAGCAGTTTATTGACTGCTTCCTACGAGCAGTACTTC
NA	14	TRBV27	TRBD1	TRBJ2-4	CASSSGQGKNIQYF	TGTGCCAGCAGTTCCGGACAGGGAAAAAACATTCAGTACTTC
many	14	TRBV7-9	NA	TRBJ2-7	CASSLAGSSYEQYF	TGTGCCAGCAGCTTAGCAGGTAGCTCCTACGAGCAGTACTTC
many	14	TRBV7-2	NA	TRBJ2-5	CASSLARGIETQYF	TGTGCCAGCAGCTTAGCACGTGGTATCGAGACCCAGTACTTC
NA	17	TRBV6-1	NA	TRBJ1-6	CASSEYGQPIPLSPLHF	TGTGCCAGCAGTGAATATGGGCAGCCGATTCCCTTATCGCCCCTCCACTTT
few	17	TRBV6-6	NA	TRBJ1-3	CASSYSSDLNSGNTIYF	TGTGCCAGCAGTTACTCTTCTGACTTGAACTCTGGAAACACCATATATTTT
many	14	TRBV20-1	NA	TRBJ1-3	CSASPSGLRNTIYF	TGCAGTGCTTCCCCCTCAGGGTTGCGAAACACCATATATTTT
many	15	TRBV4-3	TRBD1	TRBJ1-6	CASSQESGGLAPLHF	TGCGCCAGCAGCCAAGAGTCAGGGGGTTTGGCACCCCTCCACTTT
NA	13	TRBV20-1	TRBD1	TRBJ1-1	CSAGGQGRTEAFF	TGCAGTGCCGGGGGACAGGGAAGGACTGAAGCTTTCTTT
few	13	TRBV14	NA	TRBJ1-1	CASSQAYYTEAFF	TGTGCCAGCAGCCAAGCTTACTACACTGAAGCTTTCTTT
few	13	TRBV4-1	NA	TRBJ2-5	CASSPDSRETQYF	TGCGCCAGCAGCCCAGACTCGAGGGAGACCCAGTACTTC
NA	11	TRBV20-1	NA	TRBJ2-7	CSARSDLWQYF	TGCAGTGCTAGGTCCGATCTTTGGCAGTACTTC
NA	15	TRBV5-1	TRBD1	TRBJ1-5	CASRKTGADSQPQHF	TGCGCCAGCAGGAAAACAGGGGCGGATTCTCAGCCCCAGCATTTT
NA	15	TRBV2	NA	TRBJ1-5	CASMAGAYSNQPQHF	TGTGCCAGCATGGCTGGGGCTTATAGCAATCAGCCCCAGCATTTT
once	18	TRBV7-9	TRBD2	TRBJ2-3	CASSLKAPTSGVSDTQYF	TGTGCCAGCAGCTTAAAAGCCCCAACTAGCGGGGTCTCAGATACGCAGTATTTT
many	14	TRBV12-3/TRBV12-4	NA	TRBJ2-5	CASRHSGTQETQYF	TGTGCCAGCAGACACAGCGGCACCCAAGAGACCCAGTACTTC
NA	14	TRBV5-1	NA	TRBJ2-2	CASSLNTGSTELFF	TGCGCCAGCAGCTTGAACACGGGAAGTACGGAGCTGTTTTTT
few	14	TRBV20-1	NA	TRBJ2-3	CSASGKPHTDTQYF	TGCAGTGCTAGCGGCAAACCTCACACAGATACGCAGTATTTT
many	14	TRBV20-1	NA	TRBJ2-3	CSARVLASTDTQYF	TGCAGTGCTAGAGTGTTAGCTAGCACAGATACGCAGTATTTT
many	11	TRBV3-1	NA	TRBJ2-3	CASSHRDTQYF	TGTGCCAGCAGCCATCGGGATACGCAGTATTTT
NA	17	TRBV5-4	NA	TRBJ2-3	CASSLKGWVLSTDTQYF	TGTGCCAGCAGCTTGAAGGGGTGGGTACTAAGCACAGATACGCAGTATTTT
many	16	TRBV18	NA	TRBJ1-2	CASSPPEGGIEYGYTF	TGTGCCAGCTCACCACCTGAGGGAGGGATTGAATATGGCTACACCTTC
many	13	TRBV6-1	NA	TRBJ1-6	CASSEINSSPLHF	TGTGCCAGCAGTGAAATTAATAGTTCACCCCTCCACTTT
medium-sized	14	TRBV20-1	NA	TRBJ2-3	CSATGSGSTDTQYF	TGCAGTGCAACGGGGTCTGGTAGCACAGATACGCAGTATTTT
few	13	TRBV10-3	NA	TRBJ1-1	CAISEGYGTEAFF	TGTGCCATCAGTGAGGGGTATGGCACTGAAGCTTTCTTT
many	13	TRBV6-5	NA	TRBJ1-3	CASSWDSGNTIYF	TGTGCCAGCAGTTGGGACTCTGGAAACACCATATATTTT
many	13	TRBV4-2	NA	TRBJ1-4	CASSKTGDEKLFF	TGTGCCAGCAGCAAAACAGGAGATGAAAAACTGTTTTTT
few	14	TRBV19	TRBD1	TRBJ1-5	CASSIRDRVQPQHF	TGTGCCAGTAGTATCCGGGACAGGGTCCAGCCCCAGCATTTT
many	13	TRBV10-3	NA	TRBJ2-1	CAISESRNNEQFF	TGTGCCATCAGTGAGTCGCGTAACAATGAGCAGTTCTTC
NA	16	TRBV6-6	NA	TRBJ2-6	CASSYQPSSGANVLTF	TGTGCCAGCAGTTACCAGCCTAGCTCTGGGGCCAACGTCCTGACTTTC
few	12	TRBV7-8	NA	TRBJ1-1	CASSADWGGAFF	TGTGCCAGCAGCGCGGATTGGGGCGGAGCTTTCTTT